Presented here are 5 T cell receptor beta chains from one specimen sequenced in a study of identical twins. MiXCR was run by TCRdb on the 5' RACE reads, yielding one entry per CDR3 protein. The repertoire holds more than 1.5 million distinct CDR3 sequences, with under 35% as singletons. The sample was cord blood. All receptors derive from a newborn girl in good health.

This clonotype was detected a few times. The chain employs TRBV20-1 and TRBJ2-3; the match to TRBD2 covers 12 bases. Germline CDR1 DFQATT, CDR2 SNEGSKA (reference sequence). The length of the CDR3 is 16 residues. V gave up 3 bases and J gave up 2 bases; unmatched junction bases: 6. DNA for the CDR3: TGCAGTGCTAGTTTTTCTAGCGGGAGGGCCACAGATACGCAGTATTTT. Protein: CSASFSSGRATDTQYF.

The J gene is TRBJ2-7, the V gene TRBV28, with 14 bases aligning to TRBD2. The CDR3 spans 16 residues. Trimming removed 6 bases from V and 3 bases from J; junction bases left unmatched: 7. CDR1 and CDR2 from the germline V gene are MDHEN and SYDVKM. The CDR3 coding sequence is TGTGCCAGCAGACCCTCGGGACTAGCGGGAGACTACGAGCAGTACTTC. It codes for CASRPSGLAGDYEQYF.

In its sample, this clonotype was seen a few times. V gene TRBV25-1 combines with J gene TRBJ1-2, with 8 positions matching TRBD1. The CDR3 contains 14 residues. V was clipped by 2 bases and J by 2 bases; unmatched bases: 1. The germline V gene encodes CDR1 MGHDK and CDR2 SYGVNS. This CDR3 reads CASSERDRNYGYTF. CDR3 nucleotides: TGTGCCAGCAGTGAAAGGGACAGGAACTATGGCTACACCTTC.

This clonotype appeared a few times. The chain joins TRBV2 to TRBJ1-5; D gene uncertain. Per the germline V gene, CDR1 is SNHLY and CDR2 is FYNNEI. This CDR3 is 18 amino acids long. The germline V and J ends were trimmed by 1 base and 0 bases, with 16 bases remaining between them. CDR3 protein: CASSEGLSGIYSNQPQHF. The CDR3 region has the DNA TGTGCCAGCAGTGAAGGGTTGTCGGGAATCTATAGCAATCAGCCCCAGCATTTT.

Comments on this clonotype: Its ends do not fully match the called genes, so a read error is possible. The chain couples TRBV3-1 to TRBJ2-4; TRBD2 aligns across 14 bases. Germline CDR1 and CDR2: LGHDT and YNNKEL (reference sequence). CDR3 length: 19 residues. The CDR3 bases are TGTGCCGGCAGCCAAGGACTAGCGGGGGGTATTTTCGCCAAAAACATTCAGTACTTC. Translated: CAGSQGLAGGIFAKNIQYF. The variable domain in full, completed from reference TRBV3-1 and TRBJ2-4, reads DTAVSQTPKYLVTQMGNDKSIKCEQNLGHDTMYWYKQDSKKFLKIMFSYNNKELIINETVPNRFSPKSPDKAHLNLHINSLELGDSAVYFCAGSQGLAGGIFAKNIQYFGAGTRLSVL.